The source of this TCR beta chain is a study of response to subunit inactivated influenza vaccine. As regards this clonotype: Its antigen is unidentified.

TCRdb processed the RT-PCR reads anew with MiXCR; each CDR3 protein has one entry. Among 650,000 to 800,000 distinct CDR3 sequences, more than 11% were seen once, and the ten largest hold approximately 6.5%. Study observations and caveats: Authors suggested that a seasonal influenza vaccination recruits few new T cells each time.

The sequenced sample was PBMCs from blood, obtained less than 15 days before vaccination. This TCR was sampled from a man aged 45-60 years who received an inactivated influenza vaccine.

CDR3 residues: CASSPGGFSEQYF. As DNA, the CDR3 is TGTGCCAGCAGTCCCGGGGGGTTTAGCGAGCAGTACTTC. The chain carries TRBV6-1 and TRBJ2-7; 7 bases map to TRBD2. V lost 5 bases and J lost 6; bases outside the gene matches: 7. The CDR3 consists of 13 residues. CDR1 is MNHNS, CDR2 SASEGT, per germline.